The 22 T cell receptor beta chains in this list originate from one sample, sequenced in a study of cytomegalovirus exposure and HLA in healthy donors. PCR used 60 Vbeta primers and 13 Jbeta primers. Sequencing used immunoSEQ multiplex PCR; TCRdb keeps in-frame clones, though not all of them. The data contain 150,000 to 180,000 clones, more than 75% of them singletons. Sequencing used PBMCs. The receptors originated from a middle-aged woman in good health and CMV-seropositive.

The CDR3 region has the DNA TGTGCCAGCAGCCGTCGACAGGGGGCCGGCGAGCAGTACTTC. Residues: CASSRRQGAGEQYF. The J gene is TRBJ2-7, the V gene TRBV14, with 10 bases identical to TRBD1. This CDR3 region has 14 residues. Germline CDR1 SGHDN, CDR2 FVKESK. The junction had 6 bases not matched to a gene; V was cut back by 4 bases and J by 6 bases. The entire variable domain, with the rest obtained from reference TRBV14 and TRBJ2-7, is as follows: EAGVTQFPSHSVIEKGQTVTLRCDPISGHDNLYWYRRVMGKEIKFLLHFVKESKQDESGMPNNRFLAERTGGTYSTLKVQPAELEDSGVYFCASSRRQGAGEQYFGPGTRLTVT.

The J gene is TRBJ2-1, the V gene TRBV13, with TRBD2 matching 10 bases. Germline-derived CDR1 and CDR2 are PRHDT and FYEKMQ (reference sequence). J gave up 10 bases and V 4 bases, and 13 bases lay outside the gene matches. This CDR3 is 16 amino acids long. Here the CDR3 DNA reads TGTGCCAGCAGCTCTCGGGGTCTAGCGGGAGCCCGGGAGCAGTTCTTC. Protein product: CASSSRGLAGAREQFF.

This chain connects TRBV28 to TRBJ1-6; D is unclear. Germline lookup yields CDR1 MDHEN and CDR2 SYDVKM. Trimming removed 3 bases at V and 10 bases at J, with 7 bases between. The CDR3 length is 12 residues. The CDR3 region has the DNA TGTGCCAGCAGTTTTCCGGGGTCACCCCTCCACTTT. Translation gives CASSFPGSPLHF. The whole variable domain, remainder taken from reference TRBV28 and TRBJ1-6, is DVKVTQSSRYLVKRTGEKVFLECVQDMDHENMFWYRQDPGLGLRLIYFSYDVKMKEKGDIPEGYSVSREKKERFSLILESASTNQTSMYLCASSFPGSPLHFGNGTRLTVT.

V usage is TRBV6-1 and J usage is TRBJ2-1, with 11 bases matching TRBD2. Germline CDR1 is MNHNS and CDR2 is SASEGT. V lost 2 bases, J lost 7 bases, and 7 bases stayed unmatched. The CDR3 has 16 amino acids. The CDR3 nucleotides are TGTGCCAGCAGTGAATTAGCGGGAGGGCCAAGGAATGAGCAGTTCTTC. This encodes CASSELAGGPRNEQFF.

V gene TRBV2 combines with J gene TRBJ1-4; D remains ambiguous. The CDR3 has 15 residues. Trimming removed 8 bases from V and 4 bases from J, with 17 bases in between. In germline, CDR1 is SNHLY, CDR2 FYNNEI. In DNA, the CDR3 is TGTGCCAGCGGGTCCCCTGCGGTCGGTAATGAAAAACTGTTTTTT. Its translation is CASGSPAVGNEKLFF.

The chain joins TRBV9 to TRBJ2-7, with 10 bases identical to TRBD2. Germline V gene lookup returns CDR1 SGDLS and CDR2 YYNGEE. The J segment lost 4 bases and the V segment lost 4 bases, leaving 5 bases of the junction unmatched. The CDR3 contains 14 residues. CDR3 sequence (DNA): TGTGCCAGCAGCTCGTTAGCGGGAGGTTACGAGCAGTACTTC. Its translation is CASSSLAGGYEQYF.

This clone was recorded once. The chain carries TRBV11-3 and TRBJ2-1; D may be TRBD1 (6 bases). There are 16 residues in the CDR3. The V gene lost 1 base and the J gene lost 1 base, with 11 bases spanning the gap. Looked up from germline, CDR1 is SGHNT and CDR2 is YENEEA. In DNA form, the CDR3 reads TGTGCCAGCAGCTTAGTCGTACAGGGATCCTACAATGAGCAGTTCTTC. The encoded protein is CASSLVVQGSYNEQFF.

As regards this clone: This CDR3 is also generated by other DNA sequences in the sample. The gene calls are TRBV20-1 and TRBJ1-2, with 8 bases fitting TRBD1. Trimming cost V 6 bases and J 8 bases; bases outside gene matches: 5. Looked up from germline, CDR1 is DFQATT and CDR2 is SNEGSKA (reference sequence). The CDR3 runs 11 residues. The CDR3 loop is CSARGQGGYTF. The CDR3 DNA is TGCAGTGCCCGCGGACAGGGCGGCTACACCTTC.

This CDR3 reads CASSRGNSNQPQHF. CDR3 sequence (DNA): TGTGCCAGCAGTAGGGGAAATAGCAATCAGCCCCAGCATTTT. The rearrangement links TRBV6-5 to TRBJ1-5; maybe TRBD1 (5 bases). The CDR3 length is 14 residues. V dropped 5 bases and J dropped 0 bases, with 8 bases sitting between them. The germline V gene has CDR1 MNHEY and CDR2 SVGAGI.

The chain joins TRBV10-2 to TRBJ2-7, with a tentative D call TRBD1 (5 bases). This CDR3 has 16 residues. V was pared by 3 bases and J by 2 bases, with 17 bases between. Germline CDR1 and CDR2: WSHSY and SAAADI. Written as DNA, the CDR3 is TGCGCCAGCAGTGAAGCCGACAGATATCCAACCTACGAGCAGTACTTC. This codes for CASSEADRYPTYEQYF.

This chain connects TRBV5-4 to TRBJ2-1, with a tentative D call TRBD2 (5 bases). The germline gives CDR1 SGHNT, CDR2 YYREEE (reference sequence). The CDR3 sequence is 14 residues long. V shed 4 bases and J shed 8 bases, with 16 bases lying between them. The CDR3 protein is CASSRRTGFDEQFF. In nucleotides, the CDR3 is TGTGCCAGCAGCAGACGGACTGGTTTCGATGAGCAGTTCTTC.

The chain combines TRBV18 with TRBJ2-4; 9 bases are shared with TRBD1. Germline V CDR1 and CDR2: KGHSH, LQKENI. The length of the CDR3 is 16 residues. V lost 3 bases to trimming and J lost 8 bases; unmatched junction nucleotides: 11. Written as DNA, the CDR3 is TGTGCCAGCTCACCCCCCTACGGGACAGGGCCTCACATTCAGTACTTC. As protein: CASSPPYGTGPHIQYF.

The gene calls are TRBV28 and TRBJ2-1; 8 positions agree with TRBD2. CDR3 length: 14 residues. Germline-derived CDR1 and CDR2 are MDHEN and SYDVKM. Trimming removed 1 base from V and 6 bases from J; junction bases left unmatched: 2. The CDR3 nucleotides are TGTGCCAGCAGTTTATTAGCGGGGCCCAATGAGCAGTTCTTC. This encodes CASSLLAGPNEQFF.

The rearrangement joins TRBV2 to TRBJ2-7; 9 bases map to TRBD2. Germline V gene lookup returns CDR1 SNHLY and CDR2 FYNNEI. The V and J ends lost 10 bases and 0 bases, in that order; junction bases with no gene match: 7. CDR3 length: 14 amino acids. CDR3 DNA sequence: TGTGCCACCCAGCGGGAGGCCGCCTCCTACGAGCAGTACTTC. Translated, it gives CATQREAASYEQYF.

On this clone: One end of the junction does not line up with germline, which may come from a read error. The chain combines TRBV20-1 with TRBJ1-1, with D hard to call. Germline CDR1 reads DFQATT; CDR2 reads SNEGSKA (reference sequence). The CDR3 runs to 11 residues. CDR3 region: CSALDNTEAFF. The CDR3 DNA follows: TGCAGTGCACTTGACAACACTGAAGCTTTTTTT.

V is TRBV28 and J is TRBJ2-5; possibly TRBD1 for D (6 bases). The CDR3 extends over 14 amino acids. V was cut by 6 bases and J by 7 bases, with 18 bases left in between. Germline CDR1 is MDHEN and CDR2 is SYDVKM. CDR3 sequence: CASSDTGRVGTQYF. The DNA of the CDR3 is TGTGCCAGCAGCGACACAGGGCGGGTCGGGACCCAGTACTTC.

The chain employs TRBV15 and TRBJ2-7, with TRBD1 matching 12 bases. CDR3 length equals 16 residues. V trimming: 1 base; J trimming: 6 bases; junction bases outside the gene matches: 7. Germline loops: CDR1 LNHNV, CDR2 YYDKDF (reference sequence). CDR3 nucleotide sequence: TGTGCCACCAGCAGAGCCGGGACAGGGGGCGTCGGCGAGCAGTACTTC. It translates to CATSRAGTGGVGEQYF.

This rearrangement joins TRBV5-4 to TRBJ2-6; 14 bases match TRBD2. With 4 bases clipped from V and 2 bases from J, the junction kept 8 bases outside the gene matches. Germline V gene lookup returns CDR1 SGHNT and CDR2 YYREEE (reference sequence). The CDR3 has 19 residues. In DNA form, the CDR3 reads TGTGCCAGCAGCGTGAAGCCGGGACTAGCGGGAGCTGGGGCCAACGTCCTGACTTTC. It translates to CASSVKPGLAGAGANVLTF.

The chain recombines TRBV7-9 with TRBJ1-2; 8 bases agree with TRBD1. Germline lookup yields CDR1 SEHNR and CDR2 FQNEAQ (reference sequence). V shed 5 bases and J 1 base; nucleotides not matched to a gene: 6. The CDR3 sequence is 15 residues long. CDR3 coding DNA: TGTGCCAGCAGCCCCCGGACAGGGTATAACTATGGCTACACCTTC. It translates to CASSPRTGYNYGYTF. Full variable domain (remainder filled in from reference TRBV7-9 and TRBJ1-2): DTGVSQNPRHKITKRGQNVTFRCDPISEHNRLYWYRQTLGQGPEFLTYFQNEAQLEKSRLLSDRFSAERPKGSFSTLEIQRTEQGDSAMYLCASSPRTGYNYGYTFGSGTRLTVV.

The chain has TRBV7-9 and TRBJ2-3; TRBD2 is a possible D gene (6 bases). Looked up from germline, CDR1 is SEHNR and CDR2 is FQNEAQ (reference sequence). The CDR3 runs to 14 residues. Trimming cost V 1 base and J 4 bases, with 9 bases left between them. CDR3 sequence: CASSLVSGADTQYF. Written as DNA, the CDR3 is TGTGCCAGCAGCTTAGTATCGGGGGCAGATACGCAGTATTTT.

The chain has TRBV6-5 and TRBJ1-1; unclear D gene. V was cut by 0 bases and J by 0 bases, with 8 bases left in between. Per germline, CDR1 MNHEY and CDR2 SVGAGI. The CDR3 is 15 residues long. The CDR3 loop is CASSYSFGMNTEAFF. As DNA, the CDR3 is TGTGCCAGCAGTTACTCGTTCGGTATGAACACTGAAGCTTTCTTT.

CDR3 nucleotides: TGTGCCAGTAGATCGACAGGCTCTGGGGCCAACGTCCTGACTTTC. Protein sequence: CASRSTGSGANVLTF. This chain joins TRBV19 and TRBJ2-6, with D perhaps TRBD1 (6 bases). The CDR3 length is 15 residues. V shed 6 bases and J shed 0 bases, with 9 bases lying between them. Germline loops: CDR1 LNHDA, CDR2 SQIVND (reference sequence).